Presented here are 32 T cell receptor beta chains from one specimen sequenced in a study of CD8 T cells in ankylosing spondylitis. TCRdb ran MiXCR on the 5' RACE reads and lists one entry per CDR3 protein. The repertoire holds 150,000 to 200,000 distinct CDR3 sequences, with 10% to 15% as singletons. Sequencing used blood, either unsorted or a sorted T cell fraction (not recorded which). The receptors were sampled from a female donor with ankylosing spondylitis or in good health (not recorded which).

This clonotype appeared a single time. A much larger clone differs by one base, so this may be a read error. V is TRBV5-1 and J is TRBJ2-2, with 7 bases lining up with TRBD1. CDR1 is SGHRS, CDR2 YFSETQ, per germline. CDR3 length equals 14 residues. The trim removed 3 bases at V and 4 bases at J, leaving 3 bases unmatched. CDR3 in amino acids: CASSWAGGTGELFF. CDR3 nucleotide sequence: TGCGCCAGCAGCTGGGCAGGGGGCACCGGGGAGCTGTTTTTT.

This clonotype has at least ten counts. Here the CDR3 DNA reads TGTGCCAGCAGTTTCACGGGGAGCTTGAACACTGAAGCTTTCTTT. Translation gives CASSFTGSLNTEAFF. The V gene is TRBV28, the J gene TRBJ1-1; D is ambiguous. Germline CDR1 and CDR2: MDHEN and SYDVKM. CDR3 length: 15 residues. V lost 3 bases, J lost 0 bases, and 11 bases lay in between. Full variable domain (missing parts from reference TRBV28 and TRBJ1-1): DVKVTQSSRYLVKRTGEKVFLECVQDMDHENMFWYRQDPGLGLRLIYFSYDVKMKEKGDIPEGYSVSREKKERFSLILESASTNQTSMYLCASSFTGSLNTEAFFGQGTRLTVV.

This clonotype was detected only a few times. V gene TRBV7-9 combines with J gene TRBJ2-1, with 8 bases fitting TRBD1. Germline CDR1 reads SEHNR; CDR2 reads FQNEAQ (reference sequence). The CDR3 contains 15 residues. V lost 6 bases to trimming and J lost 9 bases; unmatched junction nucleotides: 13. This CDR3 is CASSQGDRGDSEQFF. Written as DNA, the CDR3 is TGTGCCAGCAGTCAAGGTGACAGGGGAGACAGTGAGCAGTTCTTC.

The sample holds a few counts of this clonotype. This chain uses TRBV7-2 with TRBJ2-7; no definite D call. V gave up 1 base and J gave up 6 bases, with 10 bases separating them. CDR3 length: 13 amino acids. Looked up from germline, CDR1 is SGHTA and CDR2 is FQGNSA. CDR3 nucleotide sequence: TGTGCCAGCAGCTTAGTAGGAATAGGCGAGCAGTACTTC. Residues: CASSLVGIGEQYF.

The chain combines TRBV28 with TRBJ2-7; D may be TRBD2 (6 bases). The germline V and J ends were trimmed by 8 bases and 1 base, with 15 bases remaining between them. CDR1 is MDHEN and CDR2 is SYDVKM in the germline V gene. This CDR3 has 14 amino acids. The CDR3 DNA reads as TGTGCCAGCGCGGCGGGACTCGGGTCCTACGAGCAGTACTTC. This encodes CASAAGLGSYEQYF.

The sample holds many counts of this clonotype. The rearrangement uses TRBV29-1 and TRBJ1-1, with D possibly matching TRBD1 (5 bases). The CDR3 contains 13 residues. Trimming stripped 4 bases from V and 7 bases from J, with 16 bases between. CDR1 is SQVTM and CDR2 is ANQGSEA in the germline V gene. For the CDR3, the DNA is TGCAGCGTTGCCCGCAGGGTTAGTGATGAAGCTTTCTTT. This sequence encodes CSVARRVSDEAFF.

This clonotype was seen at least ten times. The chain uses TRBV7-2 and TRBJ2-1; perhaps TRBD1 as D (6 bases). Between the trimmed V and J ends, which lost 5 bases and 10 bases, there was a span of 15 bases. Germline V gene data show CDR1 as SGHTA and CDR2 as FQGNSA. The CDR3 is made up of 13 amino acids. CDR3 sequence: CASSAQTTGEQFF. CDR3 nucleotide sequence: TGTGCCAGCAGCGCACAGACTACAGGGGAGCAGTTCTTC.

The chain combines TRBV5-5 with TRBJ2-1; 9 nucleotides agree with TRBD2. Per germline, CDR1 SGHKS and CDR2 YYEKEE (reference sequence). V shed 0 bases, J shed 8 bases, and the junction held 15 bases outside the gene matches. The CDR3 consists of 18 residues. CDR3 region: CASSLEEVSGRSGYEQFF. DNA of the CDR3: TGTGCCAGCAGCTTGGAAGAGGTTAGCGGGAGAAGTGGCTATGAGCAGTTCTTC.

This clonotype has at least ten counts. V usage is TRBV27 and J usage is TRBJ2-1, with 8 bases identical to TRBD2. The ends lost 0 bases at V and 3 bases at J; junction bases unmatched: 7. This CDR3 spans 17 amino acids. Per germline, CDR1 MNHEY and CDR2 SMNVEV (reference sequence). The CDR3 sequence: CASSLSLALAVYNEQFF. The CDR3 DNA reads TGTGCCAGCAGTTTATCGCTCGCACTAGCGGTCTACAATGAGCAGTTCTTC.

This clonotype was observed many times. The V call is TRBV29-1, the J call TRBJ2-1, with 13 positions matching TRBD2. The CDR3 is made up of 16 amino acids. CDR1 is SQVTM and CDR2 is ANQGSEA in the germline V gene. The V segment lost 5 bases and the J segment 0 bases; nucleotides outside the gene matches: 4. The CDR3 loop reads CSVSGTSGVSYNEQFF. CDR3 nucleotide sequence: TGCAGCGTTTCCGGGACTAGCGGGGTCTCCTACAATGAGCAGTTCTTC.

This clonotype was found many times. This chain uses TRBV15 with TRBJ1-4, with 8 bases lining up with TRBD1. The germline CDR1 and CDR2 sequences are LNHNV and YYDKDF (reference sequence). CDR3 length: 17 amino acids. Losses at the gene ends were 3 bases for V and 6 bases for J; bases not matched to a gene: 12. Here the CDR3 reads CATSRDRVISLDEKLFF. CDR3 coding DNA: TGTGCCACCAGCAGGGACAGGGTAATCAGCTTGGATGAAAAACTGTTTTTT.

This clonotype was picked up many times. The gene calls are TRBV29-1 and TRBJ1-1; D is unclear. Germline assignment: CDR1 SQVTM and CDR2 ANQGSEA. Between the trimmed V and J ends, which lost 1 base and 2 bases, there was a span of 11 bases. The CDR3 runs to 14 residues. CDR3 DNA sequence: TGCAGCGTTGAAGCTCGGCAGGCTAACACTGAAGCTTTCTTT. Encoded protein: CSVEARQANTEAFF.

This clonotype has more than one count but fewer than ten. The rearrangement uses TRBV5-1 and TRBJ2-1; maybe TRBD1 (5 bases). CDR1 SGHRS and CDR2 YFSETQ come from the germline V gene. CDR3 length equals 15 residues. Trimming pared 4 bases from V and 6 bases from J, leaving 17 bases between. The CDR3 DNA reads as TGCGCCAGCAGCGTCGCCCCCTTAGGGGTCAATGAGCAGTTCTTC. It translates to CASSVAPLGVNEQFF. Full variable domain (missing parts from reference TRBV5-1 and TRBJ2-1): KAGVTQTPRYLIKTRGQQVTLSCSPISGHRSVSWYQQTPGQGLQFLFEYFSETQRNKGNFPGRFSGRQFSNSRSEMNVSTLELGDSALYLCASSVAPLGVNEQFFGPGTRLTVL.

This clonotype has only a few counts. This sequence joins TRBV19 and TRBJ2-1; 7 positions match TRBD2. Trimming took 9 bases from V and 0 from J; bases not matched to a gene: 17. Germline V gene lookup returns CDR1 LNHDA and CDR2 SQIVND (reference sequence). The CDR3 extends over 18 amino acids. CDR3 region: CASGYGLAAQSSYNEQFF. As DNA, the CDR3 is TGTGCCAGCGGATATGGGCTAGCGGCACAAAGCTCCTACAATGAGCAGTTCTTC.

This clonotype was picked up a small number of times. The chain carries TRBV5-5 and TRBJ2-1; TRBD2 agrees at 8 bases. Germline loops: CDR1 SGHKS, CDR2 YYEKEE (reference sequence). The CDR3 length is 16 residues. V was pared by 4 bases and J by 12 bases, with 18 bases of the junction left unmatched. This CDR3 reads CASSPEGGRIIHGQFF. The CDR3 DNA reads as TGTGCCAGCAGCCCCGAGGGCGGGAGGATCATTCACGGGCAGTTCTTC.

This clonotype has only a few counts. The rearrangement links TRBV6-1 to TRBJ1-1; 7 bases are a match to TRBD1. In germline, CDR1 is MNHNS, CDR2 SASEGT. V gave up 6 bases and J gave up 3 bases; unmatched junction bases: 4. The CDR3 extends over 13 amino acids. Here the CDR3 reads CASSSGGDTEAFF. The CDR3 bases are TGTGCCAGCAGCTCAGGGGGGGACACTGAAGCTTTCTTT.

This clonotype was detected a few times. V and J are TRBV7-2 and TRBJ1-6; D perhaps matches TRBD1 (5 bases). The CDR3 covers 15 residues. V was clipped by 5 bases and J by 6 bases, with 14 bases between them. Germline loops: CDR1 SGHTA, CDR2 FQGNSA. The DNA of the CDR3 is TGTGCCAGCAGCCCCCGACAGACACCTAATTCACCCCTCCACTTT. It codes for CASSPRQTPNSPLHF. The full variable domain, rest sourced from reference TRBV7-2 and TRBJ1-6, is GAGVSQSPSNKVTEKGKDVELRCDPISGHTALYWYRQSLGQGLEFLIYFQGNSAPDKSGLPSDRFSAERTGGSVSTLTIQRTQQEDSAVYLCASSPRQTPNSPLHFGNGTRLTVT.

This clonotype was seen only a few times. This chain connects TRBV20-1 to TRBJ2-4; a weak D match, TRBD1 (5 bases). In germline, CDR1 is DFQATT, CDR2 SNEGSKA (reference sequence). The CDR3 runs 16 residues. Trimming took 3 bases from V and 0 from J, leaving 15 bases between them. The CDR3 loop is CSARGHLTLAKNIQYF. CDR3 sequence (DNA): TGCAGTGCTAGGGGGCATCTTACACTAGCCAAAAACATTCAGTACTTC.

This clonotype was picked up many times. Here the CDR3 DNA reads TGTGCCAGCAGTTTACTCGGGCAGAACACCGGGGAGCTGTTTTTT. Translating gives CASSLLGQNTGELFF. V usage is TRBV12-3 or TRBV12-4 and J usage is TRBJ2-2, with D unresolved. The length of the CDR3 is 15 residues. V was pared by 2 bases and J by 1 base, with 8 bases between.

In this sample, this clonotype turned up many times. The chain joins TRBV7-2 to TRBJ2-7; 13 nucleotides agree with TRBD2. The CDR3 spans 14 residues. V lost 4 bases, J lost 7 bases, and 4 bases stayed unmatched. Germline lookup yields CDR1 SGHTA and CDR2 FQGNSA. The CDR3 bases are TGTGCCAGCAGCTGGGGACTAGCGGGAAATGAGCAGTACTTC. This encodes CASSWGLAGNEQYF.

This clonotype was seen ten or more times. The rearrangement joins TRBV9 to TRBJ2-1, with TRBD2 identical over 11 bases. The germline CDR1 and CDR2 sequences are SGDLS and YYNGEE. With 2 bases clipped from V and 8 bases from J, the junction kept 9 bases outside the gene matches. The CDR3 has 16 residues. In nucleotides, the CDR3 is TGTGCCAGCAGCGTCGGGACTAGCGGAGAACGAGATGAGCAGTTCTTC. Amino acid sequence: CASSVGTSGERDEQFF.

A note on this clonotype: A much larger clone differs from this one at a single base, so this may be a read error. The genes are TRBV28 and TRBJ1-1; D is unresolved. CDR3 size: 11 residues. Germline loops: CDR1 MDHEN, CDR2 SYDVKM. The CDR3 DNA reads TGTGCCAGCGCGGGAGGCACTGCAGCTTTCTTT. Amino acid sequence: CASAGGTAAFF.

This clonotype appeared many times. The rearrangement uses TRBV7-9 and TRBJ1-1, with TRBD1 matching over 8 bases. The CDR3 covers 13 residues. The germline gives CDR1 SEHNR, CDR2 FQNEAQ (reference sequence). J lost 5 bases, V lost 2 bases, and 1 base had no gene match. Written as DNA, the CDR3 is TGTGCCAGCAGCTTAAGACAGGGGACTGAAGCTTTCTTT. This codes for CASSLRQGTEAFF.

This clonotype was counted once. A much larger clone sits a single nucleotide away, making a read error possible. The chain has TRBV12-3 or TRBV12-4 and TRBJ2-1, with D possibly matching TRBD2 (5 bases). Trimming stripped 3 bases from V and 6 bases from J, with 15 bases between. This CDR3 has 15 amino acids. The CDR3, as DNA: TGTGCCAGCAGTTTGGTTGTGGTGGGGAGCAATGAGCAGTTCTTC. This encodes CASSLVVVGSNEQFF.

The chain uses TRBV7-9 and TRBJ1-2; D is possibly TRBD1 (5 bases). The CDR3 contains 15 residues. With 5 bases removed from V and 8 bases from J, the gap between germline ends came to 21 bases. Germline lookup yields CDR1 SEHNR and CDR2 FQNEAQ (reference sequence). DNA for the CDR3: TGTGCCAGCAGCCCAGGCCAGGACACGGCTGGGGGCTACACCTTC. Residues: CASSPGQDTAGGYTF.

This clonotype was recorded a few times. In DNA, the CDR3 is TGCGCCAGCAGCTTGCAACAGGGGAGCAACGCCATATATTTT. Translated: CASSLQQGSNAIYF. The chain combines TRBV5-1 with TRBJ1-3, with 7 bases identical to TRBD1. V shed 1 base and J 11 bases; nucleotides not matched to a gene: 9. In germline, CDR1 is SGHRS, CDR2 YFSETQ. The CDR3 loop spans 14 amino acids.

This clonotype turned up a few times. The chain uses TRBV5-1 and TRBJ1-2; D may be TRBD1 (6 bases). Trimming removed 4 bases at V and 4 bases at J, with 14 bases between. This CDR3 comprises 14 residues. Germline lookup yields CDR1 SGHRS and CDR2 YFSETQ. CDR3 loop: CASSRTGSSYGYTF. The CDR3 region has the DNA TGCGCCAGCAGCCGAACAGGGTCCTCCTATGGCTACACCTTC.

The table lists this clonotype with many counts. The genes are TRBV5-6 and TRBJ2-6, with D perhaps TRBD1 (5 bases). Per the germline V gene, CDR1 is SGHDT and CDR2 is YYEEEE. This CDR3 comprises 15 residues. Trimming stripped 3 bases from V and 0 bases from J, with 7 bases between. DNA of the CDR3: TGTGCCAGCAGCTGGGGCAACTCTGGGGCCAACGTCCTGACTTTC. It translates to CASSWGNSGANVLTF.

This clonotype was counted many times. This chain uses TRBV28 with TRBJ2-3; TRBD2 matches at 7 bases. Germline CDR1 reads MDHEN; CDR2 reads SYDVKM. Trimming removed 7 bases from V and 2 bases from J; junction bases left unmatched: 9. The CDR3 extends over 15 amino acids. The CDR3 nucleotides are TGTGCCAGCACCACAACCCGGGACTACACAGATACGCAGTATTTT. Protein sequence: CASTTTRDYTDTQYF.

This clonotype was detected many times. This chain links TRBV5-1 with TRBJ2-1; D perhaps matches TRBD1 (6 bases). The germline V gene has CDR1 SGHRS and CDR2 YFSETQ. The CDR3 is 16 amino acids. V was cut by 4 bases and J by 4 bases, with 18 bases left in between. CDR3 bases: TGCGCCAGCAGCGGTCTCGACAGGATTAATTACAATGAGCAGTTCTTC. Translating it yields CASSGLDRINYNEQFF.

The rearrangement uses TRBV20-1 and TRBJ2-1; 14 bases are a match to TRBD2. The CDR3 runs 16 residues. Per germline, CDR1 DFQATT and CDR2 SNEGSKA (reference sequence). The V gene end was trimmed by 6 bases and the J gene end by 3 bases; junction bases not matched to a gene: 7. CDR3 sequence: CSAPSGTSGSYNEQFF. The CDR3 DNA reads as TGCAGTGCCCCTTCCGGGACTAGCGGGAGCTACAATGAGCAGTTCTTC.

This clonotype occurred many times. V usage is TRBV20-1 and J usage is TRBJ1-5; 11 nucleotides agree with TRBD1. Germline CDR1 is DFQATT and CDR2 is SNEGSKA (reference sequence). CDR3 length: 16 amino acids. V lost 2 bases to trimming and J lost 3 bases; unmatched junction nucleotides: 6. DNA of the CDR3: TGCAGTGCTAGACCGGACAGGGGGCTTGACAATCAGCCCCAGCATTTT. Translation gives CSARPDRGLDNQPQHF.